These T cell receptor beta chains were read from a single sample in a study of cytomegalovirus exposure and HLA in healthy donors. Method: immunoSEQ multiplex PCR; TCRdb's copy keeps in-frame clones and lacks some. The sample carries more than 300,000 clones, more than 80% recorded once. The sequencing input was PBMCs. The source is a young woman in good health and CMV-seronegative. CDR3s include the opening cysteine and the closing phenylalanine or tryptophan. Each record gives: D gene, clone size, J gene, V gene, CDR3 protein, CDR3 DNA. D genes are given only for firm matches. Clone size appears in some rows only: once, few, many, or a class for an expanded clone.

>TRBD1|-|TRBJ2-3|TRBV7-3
CASSPGTGADTQYF
TGTGCCAGCAGCCCGGGGACAGGGGCAGATACGCAGTATTTT
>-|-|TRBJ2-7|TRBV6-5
CASTGSYEQYF
TGTGCCAGCACAGGGTCCTACGAGCAGTACTTC
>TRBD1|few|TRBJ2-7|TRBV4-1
CASSSMTGAYEQYF
TGCGCCAGCAGCTCTATGACAGGGGCCTACGAGCAGTACTTC
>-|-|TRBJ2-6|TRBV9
CASSLQDYYVSGANVLTF
TGTGCCAGCAGCCTACAGGATTATTATGTCTCTGGGGCCAACGTCCTGACTTTC
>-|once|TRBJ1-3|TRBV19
CASSRQGNTIYF
TGTGCCAGTAGTCGTCAGGGAAACACCATATATTTT
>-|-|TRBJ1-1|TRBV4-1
CASNPGLTSRTEAFF
TGCGCCAGCAACCCGGGACTGACGAGCCGCACTGAAGCTTTCTTT
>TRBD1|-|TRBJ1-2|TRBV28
CASSSGTGLINYGYTF
TGTGCCAGCAGTTCTGGGACAGGGTTAATCAACTATGGCTACACCTTC
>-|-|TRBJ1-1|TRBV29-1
CSVEGTRNTEAFF
TGCAGCGTTGAAGGGACAAGGAACACTGAAGCTTTCTTT
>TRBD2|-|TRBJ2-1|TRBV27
CASSITSGTYNEQFF
TGTGCCAGCAGCATTACTAGCGGTACCTACAATGAGCAGTTCTTC
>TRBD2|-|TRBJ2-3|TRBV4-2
CASSNLAGETDTQYF
TGTGCCAGCAGCAACCTAGCGGGAGAAACAGATACGCAGTATTTT